The rows below give T cell receptor beta chains drawn from one sample of a study of STAT5B mutations in CD4+ large granular lymphocyte leukemia. Repertoires were generated with immunoSEQ multiplex PCR, while TCRdb's copy carries only in-frame clones and drops some. This sample has approximately 2,700 clones, with approximately 85% found just once. Sequencing input: PBMCs. These receptors were obtained from a woman aged 65 to 85 with CD4+ T-cell large granular lymphocyte leukemia. CDR3s include the opening cysteine and the closing phenylalanine or tryptophan. D genes are given only for firm matches. Part of the rows lack a size; the others show once, few, many or a class for expanded clones.

J,V,D,size,CDR3,DNA
TRBJ1-1,TRBV15,NA,NA,CATSRDHRVDTEAFF,TGTGCCACCAGCAGAGATCACAGGGTAGACACTGAAGCTTTCTTT
TRBJ1-1,TRBV6-5,NA,NA,CASRGRRTGTEAFF,TGTGCCAGCAGGGGTCGACGGACGGGGACTGAAGCTTTCTTT
TRBJ2-7,TRBV5-1,TRBD1,NA,CASSQGQGRSSYEQYF,TGCGCCAGCAGCCAGGGACAGGGAAGGTCCTCCTACGAGCAGTACTTC
TRBJ2-3,TRBV9,NA,NA,CASSPQVTDTQYF,TGTGCCAGCAGCCCACAGGTCACAGATACGCAGTATTTT
TRBJ2-6,TRBV7-9,TRBD2,NA,CASSRMSGRTGANVLTF,TGTGCCAGCAGCCGAATGAGCGGGAGAACTGGGGCCAACGTCCTGACTTTC
TRBJ2-7,TRBV19,TRBD1,NA,CASSTGTGFYEQYF,TGTGCCAGTAGTACCGGGACAGGCTTCTACGAGCAGTACTTC
TRBJ1-1,TRBV19,NA,NA,CASKLTGGNTEAFF,TGTGCCAGTAAGTTAACAGGCGGGAACACTGAAGCTTTCTTT
TRBJ1-2,TRBV28,NA,NA,CASSPEYGYGYTF,TGTGCCAGCAGTCCCGAGTACGGCTATGGCTACACCTTC
TRBJ1-6,TRBV25-1,NA,few,CASSEWAENSPLHF,TGTGCCAGCAGTGAATGGGCGGAGAATTCACCCCTCCACTTT
TRBJ2-5,TRBV11-2,TRBD2,NA,CASSRRGGAGETQYF,TGTGCCAGCAGCCGCCGCGGGGGGGCCGGAGAGACCCAGTACTTC
TRBJ1-1,TRBV5-6,TRBD1,once,CASSLGTGVTEAFF,TGTGCCAGCAGCTTGGGGACAGGGGTTACTGAAGCTTTCTTT
TRBJ1-5,TRBV7-9,NA,NA,CASSSPGNSNQPQHF,TGTGCCAGCAGCTCCCCGGGGAATAGCAATCAGCCCCAGCATTTT
TRBJ2-7,TRBV9,NA,large,CASSVEPGGVEQYF,TGTGCCAGCAGCGTAGAACCCGGGGGCGTCGAGCAGTACTTC
TRBJ2-1,TRBV13,NA,few,CASSLDHFNEQFF,TGTGCCAGCAGCCTGGATCACTTCAATGAGCAGTTCTTC
TRBJ2-1,TRBV7-3,NA,NA,CASSSDRGNNEQFF,TGTGCCAGCAGCTCCGATCGGGGTAACAATGAGCAGTTCTTC
TRBJ2-3,TRBV19,TRBD1,NA,CASSRVGTGGTDTQYF,TGTGCCAGTAGCCGTGTAGGGACAGGGGGCACAGATACGCAGTATTTT
TRBJ2-3,TRBV15,TRBD1,medium-sized,CATSLRDRGPTDTQYF,TGTGCCACCAGCCTCCGGGACAGGGGGCCCACAGATACGCAGTATTTT
TRBJ2-1,TRBV15,TRBD2,once,CATSREGTSGNNEQFF,TGTGCCACCAGCAGAGAGGGGACTAGCGGGAACAATGAGCAGTTCTTC
TRBJ1-1,TRBV7-8,NA,NA,CASTLGREGLVNTEAFF,TGTGCCAGCACCCTAGGGCGGGAAGGTCTGGTGAACACTGAAGCTTTCTTT
TRBJ2-5,TRBV6-1,NA,NA,CASSWGGAQETQYF,TGTGCCAGCAGTTGGGGGGGGGCTCAAGAGACCCAGTACTTC
TRBJ1-5,TRBV28,NA,once,CASSSQIGSNQPQHF,TGTGCCAGCAGTTCCCAGATCGGATCGAATCAGCCCCAGCATTTT
TRBJ2-2,TRBV5-1,NA,NA,CASSPTVTGELFF,TGCGCCAGCAGCCCCACAGTCACCGGGGAGCTGTTTTTT
TRBJ2-3,TRBV9,NA,NA,CASSVNYDTQYF,TGTGCCAGCAGCGTAAATTACGATACGCAGTATTTT
TRBJ2-7,TRBV10-3,NA,once,CAISESSRLDWGEQYF,TGTGCCATCAGTGAGTCGAGTAGGCTGGACTGGGGCGAGCAGTACTTC
TRBJ2-2,TRBV6-5,NA,NA,CASSYSGSGTGELFF,TGTGCCAGCAGTTACTCCGGGTCGGGCACCGGGGAGCTGTTTTTT